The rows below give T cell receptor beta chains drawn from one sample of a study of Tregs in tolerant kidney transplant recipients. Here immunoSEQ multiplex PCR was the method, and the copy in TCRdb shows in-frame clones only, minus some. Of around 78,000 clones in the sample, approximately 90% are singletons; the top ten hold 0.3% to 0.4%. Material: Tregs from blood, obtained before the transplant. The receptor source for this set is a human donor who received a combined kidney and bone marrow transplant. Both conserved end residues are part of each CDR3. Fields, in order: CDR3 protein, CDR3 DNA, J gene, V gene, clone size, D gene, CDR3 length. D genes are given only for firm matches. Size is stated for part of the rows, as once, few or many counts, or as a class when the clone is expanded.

CDR3aa: CASSYRVMNTEAFF
CDR3nt: TGTGCCAGCAGCTACAGGGTTATGAACACTGAAGCTTTCTTT
j_gene: TRBJ1-1
v_gene: TRBV6-5
abundance: NA
d_gene: NA
len: 14

CDR3aa: CASSQDPRGEQFF
CDR3nt: TGCGCCAGCAGCCAAGATCCCCGAGGTGAGCAGTTCTTC
j_gene: TRBJ2-1
v_gene: TRBV4-1
abundance: NA
d_gene: NA
len: 13

CDR3aa: CASSWRGDKNIQYF
CDR3nt: TGTGCCAGCAGTTGGCGGGGGGATAAAAACATTCAGTACTTC
j_gene: TRBJ2-4
v_gene: TRBV27
abundance: NA
d_gene: TRBD2
len: 14

CDR3aa: CASSLLAEGQPQHF
CDR3nt: TGTGCCAGCAGTCTATTAGCGGAGGGCCAGCCCCAGCATTTT
j_gene: TRBJ1-5
v_gene: TRBV6-4
abundance: NA
d_gene: NA
len: 14

CDR3aa: CASSKNRQELNYGYTF
CDR3nt: TGTGCCAGTAGTAAGAATCGACAGGAGTTGAACTATGGCTACACCTTC
j_gene: TRBJ1-2
v_gene: TRBV19
abundance: NA
d_gene: NA
len: 16

CDR3aa: CASSRDLLQPQHF
CDR3nt: TGTGCCAGCAGCCGCGATCTCCTTCAGCCCCAGCATTTT
j_gene: TRBJ1-5
v_gene: TRBV7-2
abundance: NA
d_gene: NA
len: 13

CDR3aa: CASSLESRYEQYF
CDR3nt: TGTGCCAGCAGCTTAGAATCCCGGTACGAGCAGTACTTC
j_gene: TRBJ2-7
v_gene: TRBV7-2
abundance: NA
d_gene: NA
len: 13

CDR3aa: CASSLQRSGAQYF
CDR3nt: TGTGCCAGCAGTTTACAGAGGTCCGGGGCCCAGTACTTC
j_gene: TRBJ2-5
v_gene: TRBV27
abundance: NA
d_gene: NA
len: 13

CDR3aa: CASSMGSSQAQETQYF
CDR3nt: TGCGCCAGCAGCATGGGTAGCAGCCAAGCCCAAGAGACCCAGTACTTC
j_gene: TRBJ2-5
v_gene: TRBV5-1
abundance: NA
d_gene: NA
len: 16

CDR3aa: CASSQSRASPLHF
CDR3nt: TGTGCCAGCAGCCAATCCAGGGCTTCACCCCTCCACTTT
j_gene: TRBJ1-6
v_gene: TRBV7-9
abundance: once
d_gene: NA
len: 13

CDR3aa: CSVGASGRLRETQYF
CDR3nt: TGCAGCGTTGGGGCGAGCGGGAGGCTTCGCGAGACCCAGTACTTC
j_gene: TRBJ2-5
v_gene: TRBV29-1
abundance: NA
d_gene: TRBD2
len: 15

CDR3aa: CASSFSYANTGELFF
CDR3nt: TGTGCCAGTAGTTTTTCTTACGCGAACACCGGGGAGCTGTTTTTT
j_gene: TRBJ2-2
v_gene: TRBV19
abundance: NA
d_gene: NA
len: 15

CDR3aa: CASSLEGFSGANVLTF
CDR3nt: TGTGCCAGTAGTTTGGAGGGGTTCTCTGGGGCCAACGTCCTGACTTTC
j_gene: TRBJ2-6
v_gene: TRBV19
abundance: NA
d_gene: NA
len: 16

CDR3aa: CASSQGGGGADTQYF
CDR3nt: TGTGCCAGCAGCCAAGGAGGAGGCGGCGCAGATACGCAGTATTTT
j_gene: TRBJ2-3
v_gene: TRBV7-9
abundance: NA
d_gene: NA
len: 15

CDR3aa: CASSSIAGGPDTQYF
CDR3nt: TGTGCCAGCAGCTCCATAGCGGGAGGGCCAGATACGCAGTATTTT
j_gene: TRBJ2-3
v_gene: TRBV7-9
abundance: NA
d_gene: TRBD2
len: 15

CDR3aa: CASSSTRDNQETQYF
CDR3nt: TGTGCCAGCAGTTCAACCCGGGACAACCAAGAGACCCAGTACTTC
j_gene: TRBJ2-5
v_gene: TRBV28
abundance: NA
d_gene: NA
len: 15